The 3 T cell receptor beta chains below were found in one sample sequenced in a study of blood T cells in healthy people across ages. A second 7 to 11 cycle PCR used barcoded and J-beta primers. TCRdb passed the 5' RACE reads through MiXCR, listing each CDR3 protein once. The data show approximately 1,000,000 distinct CDR3 sequences, with approximately 38% seen just once and approximately 14% held by the top ten. Sequenced sample: blood. These receptor sequences come from a young man in good health.

This sequence joins TRBV5-1 and TRBJ1-2, with D tentatively TRBD1 (5 bases). The CDR3 totals 14 residues. Looked up from germline, CDR1 is SGHRS and CDR2 is YFSETQ. V was clipped by 5 bases and J by 8 bases, with 19 bases between them. CDR3 bases: TGCGCCAGCAGTCATCCCGGCAGGGAGGGGGGCTACACCTTC. It encodes CASSHPGREGGYTF. The entire variable domain, with the rest obtained from reference TRBV5-1 and TRBJ1-2, is as follows: KAGVTQTPRYLIKTRGQQVTLSCSPISGHRSVSWYQQTPGQGLQFLFEYFSETQRNKGNFPGRFSGRQFSNSRSEMNVSTLELGDSALYLCASSHPGREGGYTFGSGTRLTVV.

The V call is TRBV25-1, the J call TRBJ1-2; unclear D gene. The CDR3 totals 13 residues. V was shortened by 6 bases and J by 3 bases, with 11 bases between the two germline ends. Germline V gene sequence: CDR1 MGHDK, CDR2 SYGVNS. The CDR3 region is CASSEERHYGYTF. As DNA, the CDR3 is TGTGCCAGCAGCGAGGAGAGGCACTATGGCTACACCTTC.

This chain connects TRBV7-2 to TRBJ2-5; no clear D. From germline, CDR1 is SGHTA and CDR2 FQGNSA. V dropped 1 base and J dropped 5 bases, with 8 bases sitting between them. The CDR3 extends over 13 amino acids. The chain's CDR3 is CASSLGAAETQYF. CDR3 bases: TGTGCCAGCAGCTTAGGTGCCGCGGAGACCCAGTACTTC.